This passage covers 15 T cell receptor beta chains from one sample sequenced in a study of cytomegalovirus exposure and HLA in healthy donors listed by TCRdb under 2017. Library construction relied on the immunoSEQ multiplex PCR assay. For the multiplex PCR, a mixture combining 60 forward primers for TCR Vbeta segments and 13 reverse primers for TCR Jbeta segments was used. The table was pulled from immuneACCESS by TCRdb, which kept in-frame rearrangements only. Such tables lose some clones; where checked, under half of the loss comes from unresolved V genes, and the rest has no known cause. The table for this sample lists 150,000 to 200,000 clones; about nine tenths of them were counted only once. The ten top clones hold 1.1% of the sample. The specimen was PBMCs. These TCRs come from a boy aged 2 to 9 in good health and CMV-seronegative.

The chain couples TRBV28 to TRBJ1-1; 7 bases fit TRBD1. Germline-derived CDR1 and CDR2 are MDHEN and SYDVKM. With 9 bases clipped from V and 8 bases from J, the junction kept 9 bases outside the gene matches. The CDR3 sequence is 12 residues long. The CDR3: CASRTGRGEAFF. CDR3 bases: TGTGCCAGTAGGACAGGCCGCGGGGAAGCTTTCTTT.

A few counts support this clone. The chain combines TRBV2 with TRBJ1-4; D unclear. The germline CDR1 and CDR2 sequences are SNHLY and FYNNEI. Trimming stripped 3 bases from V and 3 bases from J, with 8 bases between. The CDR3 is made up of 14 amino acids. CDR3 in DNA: TGTGCCAGCAGTGATACCGCAGCTAATGAAAAACTGTTTTTT. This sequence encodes CASSDTAANEKLFF.

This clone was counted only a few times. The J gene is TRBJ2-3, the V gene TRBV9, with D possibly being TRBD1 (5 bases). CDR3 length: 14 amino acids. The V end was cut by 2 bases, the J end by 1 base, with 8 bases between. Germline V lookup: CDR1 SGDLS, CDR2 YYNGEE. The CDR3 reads CASSVGPRTDTQYF. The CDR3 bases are TGTGCCAGCAGCGTGGGGCCCCGCACAGATACGCAGTATTTT.

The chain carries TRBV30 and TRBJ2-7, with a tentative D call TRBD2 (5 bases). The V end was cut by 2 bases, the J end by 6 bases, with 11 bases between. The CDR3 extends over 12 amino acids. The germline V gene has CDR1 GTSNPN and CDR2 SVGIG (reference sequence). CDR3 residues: CAWSQTGSEQYF. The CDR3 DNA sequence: TGTGCCTGGAGTCAGACGGGGTCCGAGCAGTACTTC.

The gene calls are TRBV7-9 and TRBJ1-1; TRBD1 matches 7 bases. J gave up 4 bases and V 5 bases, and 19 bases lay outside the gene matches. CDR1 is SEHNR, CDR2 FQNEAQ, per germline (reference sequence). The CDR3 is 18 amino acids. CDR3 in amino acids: CASSLTLQGNRVITEAFF. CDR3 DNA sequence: TGTGCCAGCAGCCTCACCCTACAGGGGAATCGAGTGATCACTGAAGCTTTCTTT.

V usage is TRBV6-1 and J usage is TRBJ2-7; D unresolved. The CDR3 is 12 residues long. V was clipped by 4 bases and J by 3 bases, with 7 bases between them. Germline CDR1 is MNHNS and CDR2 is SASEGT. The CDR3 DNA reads TGTGCCAGCAGTGGAACTATCTACGAGCAGTACTTC. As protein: CASSGTIYEQYF.

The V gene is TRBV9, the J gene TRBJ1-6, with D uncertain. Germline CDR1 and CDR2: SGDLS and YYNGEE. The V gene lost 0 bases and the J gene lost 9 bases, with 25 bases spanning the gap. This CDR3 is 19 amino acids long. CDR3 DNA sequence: TGTGCCAGCAGCGTAGCCCTTCTCCATGTATTTCACTCGGGTTCACCCCTCCACTTT. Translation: CASSVALLHVFHSGSPLHF.

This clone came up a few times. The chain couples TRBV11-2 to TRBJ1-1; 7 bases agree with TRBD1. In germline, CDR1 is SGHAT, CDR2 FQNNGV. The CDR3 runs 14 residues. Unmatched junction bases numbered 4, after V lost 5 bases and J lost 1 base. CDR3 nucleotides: TGTGCCAGCAGCACCCGACAGGGGAACACTGAAGCTTTCTTT. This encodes CASSTRQGNTEAFF.

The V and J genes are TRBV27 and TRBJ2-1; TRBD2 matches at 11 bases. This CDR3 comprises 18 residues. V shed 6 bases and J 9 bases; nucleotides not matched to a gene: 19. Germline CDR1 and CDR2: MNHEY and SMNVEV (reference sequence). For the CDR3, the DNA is TGTGCCAGCAGCAGCCCACGGCAGATAGCGGGGGGGCCCGGTGAGCAGTTCTTC. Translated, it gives CASSSPRQIAGGPGEQFF.

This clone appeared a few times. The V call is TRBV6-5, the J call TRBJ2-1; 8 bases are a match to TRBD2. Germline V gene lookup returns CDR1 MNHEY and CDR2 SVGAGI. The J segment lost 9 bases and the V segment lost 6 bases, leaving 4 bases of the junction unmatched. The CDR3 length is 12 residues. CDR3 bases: TGTGCCAGCAGGGCGACTAGCGCTGAGCAGTTCTTC. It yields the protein CASRATSAEQFF.

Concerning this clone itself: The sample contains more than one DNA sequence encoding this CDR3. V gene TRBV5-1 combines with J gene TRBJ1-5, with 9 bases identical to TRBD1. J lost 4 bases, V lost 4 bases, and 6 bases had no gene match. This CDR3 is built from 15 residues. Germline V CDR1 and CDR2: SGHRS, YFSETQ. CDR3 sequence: CASSGGTGPNQPQHF. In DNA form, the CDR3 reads TGCGCCAGCAGCGGGGGGACAGGGCCGAATCAGCCCCAGCATTTT.

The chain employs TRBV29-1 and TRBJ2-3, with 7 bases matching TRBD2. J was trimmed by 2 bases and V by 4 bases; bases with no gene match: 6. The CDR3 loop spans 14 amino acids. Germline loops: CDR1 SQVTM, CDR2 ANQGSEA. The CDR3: CSVGSGLITDTQYF. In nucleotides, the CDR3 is TGCAGCGTTGGTAGCGGGCTGATCACAGATACGCAGTATTTT.

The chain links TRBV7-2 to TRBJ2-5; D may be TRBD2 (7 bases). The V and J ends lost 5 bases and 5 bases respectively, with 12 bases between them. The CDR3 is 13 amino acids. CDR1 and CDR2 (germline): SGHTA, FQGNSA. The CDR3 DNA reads TGTGCCAGCAGCCAGAGGGGGGGGGAGACCCAGTACTTC. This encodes CASSQRGGETQYF.

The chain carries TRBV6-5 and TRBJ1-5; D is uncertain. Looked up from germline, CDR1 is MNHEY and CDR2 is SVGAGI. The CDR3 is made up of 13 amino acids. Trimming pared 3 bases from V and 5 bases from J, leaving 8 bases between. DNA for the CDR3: TGTGCCAGCAGTTATCGGGGAGATCAGCCCCAGCATTTT. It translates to CASSYRGDQPQHF.

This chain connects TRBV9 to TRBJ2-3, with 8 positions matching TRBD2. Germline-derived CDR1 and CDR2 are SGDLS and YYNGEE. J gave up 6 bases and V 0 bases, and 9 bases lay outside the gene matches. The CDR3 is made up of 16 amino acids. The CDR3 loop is CASSVDSAGGRDTQYF. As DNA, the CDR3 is TGTGCCAGCAGCGTAGATTCCGCGGGAGGTAGGGATACGCAGTATTTT.